What follows are 8 T cell receptor beta chains derived from one specimen sequenced in a study of regulatory T cells in long-lasting Graves disease. According to the study, TCR beta libraries were built with iRepertoire HTBI primers and CDR3-region Arm-PCR. TCRdb reprocessed the multiplex PCR reads with MiXCR, giving one entry per CDR3 protein. The top ten hold about 13% of the sample, which has 350,000 to 500,000 distinct CDR3 sequences, about 21% seen once. Time point denoted: persistent/refractory GD, antithyroid drugs over 5 years with positive TRAb. PBMC RNA was the source of the TCR library. Specimen: peripheral blood mononuclear cells (PBMCs), collected when the disease was refractory, from a patient treated with antithyroid drugs. All receptors come from a female donor with Graves disease.

Ten or more counts support this clonotype. The chain joins TRBV28 to TRBJ2-2; the match to TRBD1 covers 9 bases. The germline V gene encodes CDR1 MDHEN and CDR2 SYDVKM. There are 23 residues in the CDR3. Trimming cost V 5 bases and J 4 bases; bases outside gene matches: 29. The CDR3 DNA reads TGTGCCAGCAGTCCCCGGGCCCCACGCACAGGGGGCGTGGAATCTGGGGGCACCGGGGAGCTGTTTTTT. Translated: CASSPRAPRTGGVESGGTGELFF.

There are a few counts of this clonotype. The chain recombines TRBV19 with TRBJ1-1; 7 positions match TRBD1. The CDR3 runs 16 residues. Germline CDR1 and CDR2: LNHDA and SQIVND (reference sequence). Trimming cost V 5 bases and J 0 bases; bases outside gene matches: 9. This CDR3 is CASSVNRGGMNTEAFF. In DNA, the CDR3 is TGTGCCAGTAGTGTGAACAGGGGCGGGATGAACACTGAAGCTTTCTTT.

The chain is built from TRBV6-4 and TRBJ1-6; no firm D call. Per the germline V gene, CDR1 is MRHNA and CDR2 is SNTAGT. CDR3 size: 16 residues. Between the trimmed V and J ends, which lost 0 bases and 7 bases, there was a span of 13 bases. Written as DNA, the CDR3 is TGTGCCAGCAGTGACTCCACCCTCCCGGAGAATTCACCCCTCCACTTT. This codes for CASSDSTLPENSPLHF.

This clonotype was found many times. The J gene is TRBJ1-2, the V gene TRBV2; tentative D call: TRBD1 (5 bases). The CDR3 consists of 13 residues. The germline V gene has CDR1 SNHLY and CDR2 FYNNEI. The V gene lost 1 base and the J gene lost 13 bases, with 16 bases spanning the gap. Here the CDR3 DNA reads TGTGCCAGCAGTGAAGAGGGGACGGGGGGACGCACCTTC. Its translation: CASSEEGTGGRTF.

This clonotype occurred a few times. V is TRBV30 and J is TRBJ2-2; D unclear. The V gene lost 2 bases and the J gene lost 5 bases, with 12 bases spanning the gap. CDR1 is GTSNPN, CDR2 SVGIG, per germline (reference sequence). The CDR3 sequence is 14 residues long. CDR3 sequence reads: CAWSPGVWTGELFF. CDR3 DNA sequence: TGTGCCTGGAGTCCTGGAGTCTGGACCGGGGAGCTGTTTTTT.

There are many counts of this clonotype. V and J are TRBV7-9 and TRBJ2-7, with D unclear. The germline gives CDR1 SEHNR, CDR2 FQNEAQ (reference sequence). The V gene lost 5 bases and the J gene lost 3 bases, with 11 bases spanning the gap. The CDR3 has 13 amino acids. CDR3 loop: CASSPVRGYEQYF. The CDR3 nucleotides read TGTGCCAGCAGCCCCGTGAGAGGCTACGAGCAGTACTTC.

This sequence joins TRBV10-2 and TRBJ2-5, with D tentatively TRBD2 (5 bases). The V gene lost 7 bases and the J gene lost 5 bases, with 14 bases spanning the gap. CDR3 length equals 13 residues. Germline V lookup: CDR1 WSHSY, CDR2 SAAADI. The CDR3 spells CASTRGSWETQYF. The CDR3 DNA is TGCGCCAGCACTCGGGGTTCATGGGAGACCCAGTACTTC.

This clonotype was detected ten times or more. V is TRBV5-1 and J is TRBJ1-2, with a tentative D call TRBD1 (5 bases). Germline V gives CDR1 SGHRS, CDR2 YFSETQ. CDR3 length: 13 amino acids. Between the trimmed V and J ends, which lost 4 bases and 2 bases, there was a span of 9 bases. The CDR3 protein is CASSATENYGYTF. CDR3 in DNA: TGCGCCAGCAGCGCGACAGAGAACTATGGCTACACCTTC.